Reported below is one TCR beta chain. The sample comes from a study of T cell changes during pregnancy in multiple sclerosis. The CDR3 loop spans 16 amino acids. The junction had 6 bases not matched to a gene; V was cut back by 2 bases and J by 4 bases. Per germline, CDR1 MGHDK and CDR2 SYGVNS. The method was immunoSEQ multiplex PCR; TCRdb's version includes in-frame clones alone and lacks a portion of them. The sample has around 92,000 clones; 90% to 95% are singletons. The sequence was obtained from a female donor with multiple sclerosis, enrolled in a pregnancy study. Sequencing used peripheral blood, obtained in the third trimester of pregnancy. The chain has TRBV25-1 and TRBJ2-3; 10 bases map to TRBD1. The CDR3 reads CASSELRTGGSDTQYF. CDR3 DNA sequence: TGTGCCAGCAGTGAACTCCGGACAGGGGGGTCAGATACGCAGTATTTT.